Below are 18 T cell receptor beta chains sequenced from a single sample in a study of blood T cells in healthy people across ages. Primed by a sample-barcoded 5' primer and a J-beta primer mix, a second PCR proceeded for about 6 to 12 cycles. TCRdb processed the 5' RACE reads anew with MiXCR; each CDR3 protein has one entry. The data contain roughly 680,000 distinct CDR3 sequences, 20% to 25% of them singletons. Sequenced material: blood. The receptors were sampled from a man aged 70-80 years in good health.

The CDR3 DNA reads as TGCAGTGCTAGAGACTCCACTAGCGGAGAGAGCTCCTACGAGCAGTACTTC. It yields the protein CSARDSTSGESSYEQYF. This rearrangement joins TRBV20-1 to TRBJ2-5; 8 nucleotides agree with TRBD2. The DNA end is more similar to TRBJ2-7, so the J call may be wrong. Germline V gene lookup returns CDR1 DFQATT and CDR2 SNEGSKA (reference sequence). The CDR3 has 17 residues.

This clonotype turned up a few times. The chain combines TRBV28 with TRBJ2-5; D unresolved. The DNA end lines up better with TRBJ2-1; the J call may be wrong. Germline V gene sequence: CDR1 MDHEN, CDR2 SYDVKM. There are 16 residues in the CDR3. CDR3 sequence: CASSPYTRTMGNEQFF. CDR3 DNA sequence: TGTGCCAGCAGTCCATACACCCGTACTATGGGGAATGAGCAGTTCTTC.

This clonotype was observed a few times. The J gene is TRBJ2-1, the V gene TRBV4-2, with TRBD2 identical over 7 bases. The CDR3 is 16 residues long. V gave up 1 base and J gave up 9 bases; unmatched junction bases: 12. CDR1 is LGHNA, CDR2 YNFKEQ, per germline. The CDR3 reads CASSQVALGGGSEQFF. The DNA of the CDR3 is TGTGCCAGCAGCCAAGTGGCTCTGGGCGGGGGATCTGAGCAGTTCTTC.

This clonotype came up a few times. DNA for the CDR3: TGTGCCAGCAGTTTATCGAGGGACCCCCAAGAGACCCAGTACTTC. Residues: CASSLSRDPQETQYF. The chain carries TRBV27 and TRBJ2-5; either TRBD1 or TRBD2 may fit D (5 bases each). This CDR3 has 15 amino acids. Trimming cost V 0 bases and J 1 base, with 9 bases left between them. Germline CDR1 reads MNHEY; CDR2 reads SMNVEV (reference sequence).

This chain links TRBV4-1 with TRBJ2-7; 13 nucleotides line up with TRBD2. J gave up 0 bases and V 3 bases, and 5 bases lay outside the gene matches. CDR3 length: 17 residues. CDR1 and CDR2 from the germline V gene are MGHRA and YSYEKL. CDR3 sequence reads: CASSQEWTSGSSYEQYF. CDR3 coding DNA: TGCGCCAGCAGCCAGGAATGGACTAGCGGGAGCTCCTACGAGCAGTACTTC.

The sample holds a few counts of this clonotype. This sequence joins TRBV7-9 and TRBJ2-1; no firm D call. The CDR3 length is 12 residues. Per the germline V gene, CDR1 is SEHNR and CDR2 is FQNEAQ (reference sequence). V was shortened by 5 bases and J by 3 bases, with 5 bases between the two germline ends. The CDR3: CASSRLYNEQFF. As DNA, the CDR3 is TGTGCCAGCAGCCGACTCTACAATGAGCAGTTCTTC.

This clonotype was observed a handful of times. V and J are TRBV3-1 and TRBJ1-6; unclear D gene. Germline lookup yields CDR1 LGHDT and CDR2 YNNKEL (reference sequence). Trimming stripped 1 base from V and 9 bases from J, with 10 bases between. The CDR3 totals 14 residues. The CDR3 loop is CASSQGRAGSPLHF. DNA of the CDR3: TGTGCCAGCAGCCAAGGGAGGGCCGGTTCACCCCTCCACTTT. The variable domain in full, completed from reference TRBV3-1 and TRBJ1-6, reads DTAVSQTPKYLVTQMGNDKSIKCEQNLGHDTMYWYKQDSKKFLKIMFSYNNKELIINETVPNRFSPKSPDKAHLNLHINSLELGDSAVYFCASSQGRAGSPLHFGNGTRLTVT.

This clonotype was detected once. The V and J genes are TRBV28 and TRBJ2-1; 7 nucleotides line up with TRBD2. Trimming cost V 3 bases and J 6 bases; bases outside gene matches: 8. CDR3 length equals 15 residues. Germline CDR1 and CDR2: MDHEN and SYDVKM. The CDR3, as DNA: TGTGCCAGCAGTTTTGGGCGGGAGAGACGCAATGAGCAGTTCTTC. It encodes CASSFGRERRNEQFF.

This rearrangement joins TRBV7-2 to TRBJ1-2, with D uncertain. The CDR3 contains 14 residues. Deletions cut 4 bases from V and 5 bases from J, with 14 bases between. CDR1 and CDR2 from the germline V gene are SGHTA and FQGNSA. In DNA form, the CDR3 reads TGTGCCAGCAGCTCCCCTTTCCGGGCGTATGGCTACACCTTC. Protein product: CASSSPFRAYGYTF.

This clonotype was recorded many times. The genes are TRBV7-2 and TRBJ2-1; the D gene could be TRBD1 or TRBD2 (5 bases each). Trimming cost V 5 bases and J 4 bases, with 18 bases left between them. Germline V lookup: CDR1 SGHTA, CDR2 FQGNSA. The CDR3 length is 16 residues. The CDR3 DNA is TGTGCCAGCAGCACGGCCGGGACCAGATCATACAATGAGCAGTTCTTC. It codes for CASSTAGTRSYNEQFF.

This clonotype was observed a few times. The J gene is TRBJ1-2, the V gene TRBV29-1; D is possibly TRBD1 (6 bases). V was clipped by 7 bases and J by 5 bases, with 23 bases between them. CDR1 is SQVTM and CDR2 is ANQGSEA in the germline V gene. This CDR3 contains 15 residues. The CDR3 sequence is CSALAGAGQNYGYTF. The CDR3 region has the DNA TGCAGCGCACTTGCTGGTGCCGGACAGAATTATGGCTACACCTTC. The whole variable domain, remainder taken from reference TRBV29-1 and TRBJ1-2, is SAVISQKPSRDICQRGTSLTIQCQVDSQVTMMFWYRQQPGQSLTLIATANQGSEATYESGFVIDKFPISRPNLTFSTLTVSNMSPEDSSIYLCSALAGAGQNYGYTFGSGTRLTVV.

The rearrangement links TRBV10-3 to TRBJ2-4, with 8 bases that match TRBD1. V was pared by 0 bases and J by 2 bases, with 6 bases of the junction left unmatched. Germline lookup yields CDR1 ENHRY and CDR2 SYGVKD. This CDR3 spans 17 amino acids. CDR3 sequence: CAISESGAGGPKNIQYF. The CDR3, as DNA: TGTGCCATCAGTGAGTCAGGGGCAGGGGGCCCCAAAAACATTCAGTACTTC.

The CDR3 coding sequence is TGTGCCAGCACCCTCAGCACTAGCGGTTCCTACAATGAGCAGTTCTTC. It encodes CASTLSTSGSYNEQFF. This chain links TRBV2 with TRBJ2-1, with 8 nucleotides matching TRBD2. The CDR3 sequence is 16 residues long. Germline CDR1 SNHLY, CDR2 FYNNEI. With 7 bases clipped from V and 1 base from J, the junction kept 9 bases outside the gene matches.

This clonotype turned up a few times. The chain carries TRBV3-1 and TRBJ2-4; the D is unclear. Per germline, CDR1 LGHDT and CDR2 YNNKEL (reference sequence). V was cut by 0 bases and J by 4 bases, with 10 bases left in between. The CDR3 length is 15 residues. In DNA form, the CDR3 reads TGTGCCAGCAGCCAAGAGGAATTGGGGAAAAACATTCAGTACTTC. Protein: CASSQEELGKNIQYF.

This clonotype appeared a few times. The genes are TRBV27 and TRBJ2-1, with D possibly TRBD2 on 6 matching bases. V shed 6 bases and J shed 7 bases, with 13 bases lying between them. This CDR3 is built from 13 residues. Germline V lookup: CDR1 MNHEY, CDR2 SMNVEV (reference sequence). CDR3: CASSTLAGNEQFF. DNA of the CDR3: TGTGCCAGCAGCACCTTGGCGGGGAATGAGCAGTTCTTC.

The V gene is TRBV27, the J gene TRBJ2-5; no clear D gene. Between the trimmed V and J ends, which lost 2 bases and 3 bases, there was a span of 10 bases. This CDR3 spans 14 amino acids. Germline V lookup: CDR1 MNHEY, CDR2 SMNVEV (reference sequence). The DNA of the CDR3 is TGTGCCAGCAGTTTAGCTCCGCACAAAGAGACCCAGTACTTC. Its translation is CASSLAPHKETQYF.

The chain carries TRBV20-1 and TRBJ2-5; D not certain. With the DNA end fitting TRBJ2-7 better, the J assignment may be wrong. This CDR3 is built from 13 residues. Germline CDR1 is DFQATT and CDR2 is SNEGSKA (reference sequence). CDR3 sequence: CSARGGLGYEQYF. The CDR3 DNA reads as TGCAGTGCTAGAGGAGGTCTTGGGTACGAGCAGTACTTC.

This clonotype was detected a few times. J is TRBJ2-1 and V is TRBV7-9; 12 bases agree with TRBD2. V shed 1 base, J shed 0 bases, and the junction held 4 bases outside the gene matches. The length of the CDR3 is 18 residues. Looked up from germline, CDR1 is SEHNR and CDR2 is FQNEAQ (reference sequence). CDR3 amino acids: CASSLEETSGSSYNEQFF. The CDR3 DNA reads as TGTGCCAGCAGCTTAGAGGAGACTAGCGGGAGCTCCTACAATGAGCAGTTCTTC. The full variable domain, rest sourced from reference TRBV7-9 and TRBJ2-1, is DTGVSQNPRHKITKRGQNVTFRCDPISEHNRLYWYRQTLGQGPEFLTYFQNEAQLEKSRLLSDRFSAERPKGSFSTLEIQRTEQGDSAMYLCASSLEETSGSSYNEQFFGPGTRLTVL.